This T cell receptor beta chain was recovered during a study of T cell repertoires in cytomegalovirus infection. Study-level background: Public TCR beta signatures provided an indication of both CMV infection and a matching HLA type. Study observations and caveats: Within the response measured ex vivo, HLA-C-restricted CMV-specific TCR beta clonotypes were dominant. Pooled public TCR beta family frequency picked out CMV carriers with the relevant HLA.

MiXCR was run by TCRdb on the reads, yielding one entry per CDR3 protein. The sample shows 250,000 or so distinct CDR3 sequences, around 12% of them seen only once. This clonotype was observed many times. Antigen specificity is unknown. The material sequenced was PBMCs. The sequence was obtained from a human donor in good health (CMV status not recorded). Some clones in this sample may be carry-over from other donors' samples.

The DNA of the CDR3 is TGTGCCAGCAGCGCGAGAGCGGGGGGGCTGGGAGAGACCCAGTACTTC. The encoded protein is CASSARAGGLGETQYF. The chain carries TRBV7-3 and TRBJ2-5; 10 nucleotides line up with TRBD2. Unmatched junction bases numbered 10, after V lost 5 bases and J lost 4 bases. Germline CDR1 SGHTA, CDR2 FQGTGA. There are 16 residues in the CDR3.